One and the same sample provided the 19 T cell receptor beta chains below, sequenced in a study of T-cell reconstitution after alpha-beta-depleted transplantation in children. Unique molecular identifiers were built into the TCRbeta library. A single record per CDR3 protein comes from TCRdb applying MiXCR to the PCR reads. Of under 450,000 distinct CDR3 sequences detected, 15% to 20% appear once; the ten largest clones hold roughly 29%. This specimen was PBMCs, mostly from graft donor cells, taken 360 days after TCRalphabeta/CD19-depleted stem cell transplant. The source is a boy under two years old who had a stem cell transplant for Wiskott-Aldrich syndrome, so the T cells may come from the graft donor.

This clonotype was seen a few times. The chain combines TRBV4-3 with TRBJ1-3; D is unresolved. Germline V lookup: CDR1 LGHNA, CDR2 YSLEER. The CDR3 consists of 15 residues. V was shortened by 1 base and J by 0 bases, with 7 bases between the two germline ends. CDR3 region: CASSQGRSSGNTIYF. The CDR3 DNA reads as TGCGCCAGCAGCCAAGGGCGGAGCTCTGGAAACACCATATATTTT.

This clonotype was seen repeatedly, ten times or more. This chain joins TRBV5-1 and TRBJ2-1; 8 bases are a match to TRBD2. CDR3 length: 14 residues. Germline CDR1 reads SGHRS; CDR2 reads YFSETQ. V gave up 7 bases and J gave up 4 bases; unmatched junction bases: 7. CDR3 sequence (DNA): TGCGCCAGCCTTTCGGGAGGGGTTTACAATGAGCAGTTCTTC. The encoded protein is CASLSGGVYNEQFF. Full variable domain (remainder filled in from reference TRBV5-1 and TRBJ2-1): KAGVTQTPRYLIKTRGQQVTLSCSPISGHRSVSWYQQTPGQGLQFLFEYFSETQRNKGNFPGRFSGRQFSNSRSEMNVSTLELGDSALYLCASLSGGVYNEQFFGPGTRLTVL.

The rearrangement uses TRBV2 and TRBJ2-1, with TRBD2 matching over 8 bases. Germline trimming cut 5 bases from V and 8 bases from J; bases unmatched to any gene: 5. In germline, CDR1 is SNHLY, CDR2 FYNNEI. The CDR3 sequence is 13 residues long. This chain's CDR3 is CASSKLAEHEQFF. As DNA, the CDR3 is TGTGCCAGCAGTAAACTAGCGGAGCATGAGCAGTTCTTC.

The chain combines TRBV5-1 with TRBJ2-7; possibly TRBD2 for D (5 bases). The V gene's germline CDR1 is SGHRS and CDR2 YFSETQ. The CDR3 totals 14 residues. Trimming removed 1 base from V and 2 bases from J, with 10 bases in between. The CDR3 DNA reads as TGCGCCAGCAGCTTGAACGGGATTGCCTACGAGCAGTACTTC. This codes for CASSLNGIAYEQYF. The whole variable domain, remainder taken from reference TRBV5-1 and TRBJ2-7, is KAGVTQTPRYLIKTRGQQVTLSCSPISGHRSVSWYQQTPGQGLQFLFEYFSETQRNKGNFPGRFSGRQFSNSRSEMNVSTLELGDSALYLCASSLNGIAYEQYFGPGTRLTVT.

This clonotype was seen only a few times. V gene TRBV5-1 combines with J gene TRBJ2-3, with D hard to call. CDR1 and CDR2 from the germline V gene are SGHRS and YFSETQ. The length of the CDR3 is 12 residues. Trimming stripped 1 base from V and 7 bases from J, with 7 bases between. Here the CDR3 reads CASSLLGNTQYF. In nucleotides, the CDR3 is TGCGCCAGCAGCTTGTTGGGAAATACGCAGTATTTT.

This clonotype has more than one count but fewer than ten. The CDR3 here is CASSFDRKGGDTQYF. The CDR3 DNA is TGTGCCAGCAGTTTCGACAGAAAAGGAGGAGATACGCAGTATTTT. The chain combines TRBV12-3 or TRBV12-4 with TRBJ2-3; D may match TRBD1 or TRBD2 (5 bases each). V shed 3 bases and J shed 5 bases, with 15 bases lying between them. This CDR3 has 15 amino acids.

This clonotype has only a few counts. This rearrangement joins TRBV12-3 or TRBV12-4 to TRBJ2-7; 9 nucleotides agree with TRBD2. V lost 6 bases and J lost 7; bases outside the gene matches: 4. This CDR3 spans 12 amino acids. CDR3 loop: CASRREGLEQYF. The CDR3, as DNA: TGTGCCAGCAGGCGGGAGGGCCTTGAGCAGTACTTC.

V and J are TRBV7-8 and TRBJ2-1; D possibly corresponds to TRBD2 (6 bases). The CDR3 covers 14 residues. V gave up 7 bases and J gave up 4 bases, with 14 bases separating them. In germline, CDR1 is SGHVS, CDR2 FQNEAQ. In nucleotides, the CDR3 is TGTGCCAGCACTCGGGACTTCGTTTACAATGAGCAGTTCTTC. It yields the protein CASTRDFVYNEQFF. Looking up the rest from reference TRBV7-8 and TRBJ2-1 gives the full variable domain: GAGVSQSPRYKVAKRGQDVALRCDPISGHVSLFWYQQALGQGPEFLTYFQNEAQLDKSGLPSDRFFAERPEGSVSTLKIQRTQQEDSAVYLCASTRDFVYNEQFFGPGTRLTVL.

In DNA, the CDR3 is TGTGCCAGCAGTCTAGCGGGAGAGGTAAAGACCCAGTACTTC. Encoded protein: CASSLAGEVKTQYF. V usage is TRBV28 and J usage is TRBJ2-5; 10 nucleotides line up with TRBD2. V was pared by 5 bases and J by 6 bases, with 6 bases of the junction left unmatched. Germline values: CDR1 MDHEN, CDR2 SYDVKM. The CDR3 runs 14 residues.

V usage is TRBV29-1 and J usage is TRBJ1-2; TRBD1 agrees at 9 bases. Germline trimming cut 3 bases from V and 3 bases from J; bases unmatched to any gene: 8. Germline V gives CDR1 SQVTM, CDR2 ANQGSEA. The length of the CDR3 is 15 residues. The CDR3 DNA is TGCAGCGTTGAGGGTCGGCGACAGGGGGACTATGGCTACACCTTC. This translates into CSVEGRRQGDYGYTF.

The rearrangement links TRBV5-1 to TRBJ1-5; D not certain. Per the germline V gene, CDR1 is SGHRS and CDR2 is YFSETQ. Trimming removed 4 bases from V and 3 bases from J, with 14 bases in between. This CDR3 is built from 15 residues. The CDR3, as DNA: TGCGCCAGCAGCCCCGGGCCAGAGGCCAATCAGCCCCAGCATTTT. It is translated as CASSPGPEANQPQHF.

This clonotype appeared many times. The V call is TRBV4-3, the J call TRBJ2-5, with D unclear. The CDR3 is 14 residues long. Germline CDR1 LGHNA, CDR2 YSLEER. V shed 0 bases and J shed 9 bases, with 14 bases lying between them. CDR3 residues: CASSQDHGDGAQYF. In nucleotides, the CDR3 is TGCGCCAGCAGCCAAGATCATGGGGATGGGGCCCAGTACTTC.

V gene TRBV7-9 combines with J gene TRBJ2-1; possible D gene TRBD1, 5 bases. CDR1 and CDR2 (germline): SEHNR, FQNEAQ (reference sequence). The CDR3 runs to 15 residues. V was trimmed by 5 bases and J by 7 bases, leaving 18 bases between them. CDR3 in DNA: TGTGCCAGCAGCCACCCCTCCGACAGCCATAATGAGCAGTTCTTC. Its protein product is CASSHPSDSHNEQFF.

This clonotype was counted between two and nine times. CDR3 sequence reads: CSVLPGQGTYEQYF. DNA for the CDR3: TGCAGCGTTCTACCGGGACAGGGGACCTACGAGCAGTACTTC. The genes are TRBV29-1 and TRBJ2-7, with 10 bases identical to TRBD1. The CDR3 is 14 amino acids. Germline V gives CDR1 SQVTM, CDR2 ANQGSEA. J was trimmed by 2 bases and V by 5 bases; bases with no gene match: 6.

The chain uses TRBV7-8 and TRBJ1-2, with no clear D. There are 14 residues in the CDR3. The germline V gene encodes CDR1 SGHVS and CDR2 FQNEAQ. With 2 bases removed from V and 6 bases from J, the gap between germline ends came to 13 bases. CDR3 nucleotide sequence: TGTGCCAGCAGCTTACGGTGGCAGGTGGATGGCTACACCTTC. It specifies CASSLRWQVDGYTF.

This clonotype was seen only a few times. This sequence joins TRBV21-1 and TRBJ2-1; the table's D call of TRBD1 was not tested on the DNA. TRBV21-1 is a documented pseudogene. The CDR3 has 20 residues. CDR3 sequence reads: CASSTWGRDGTLNSYNEQFF. CDR3 coding DNA: TGTGCCAGCAGCACATGGGGCCGGGACGGAACTTTAAATTCCTACAATGAGCAGTTCTTC.

This chain links TRBV10-3 with TRBJ2-7; 9 bases line up with TRBD1. CDR1 is ENHRY, CDR2 SYGVKD, per germline. The V gene end was trimmed by 7 bases and the J gene end by 6 bases; junction bases not matched to a gene: 7. The CDR3 runs 13 residues. The CDR3 spells CAIMGQGWAEQYF. The CDR3 coding sequence is TGTGCCATCATGGGACAGGGTTGGGCCGAGCAGTACTTC.

This rearrangement joins TRBV4-1 to TRBJ1-4; tentatively, D is TRBD1 (6 bases). The germline V gene has CDR1 MGHRA and CDR2 YSYEKL. V was trimmed by 1 base and J by 6 bases, leaving 30 bases between them. The CDR3 is 21 amino acids. The CDR3 region has the DNA TGCGCCAGCAGCCAAGCCCGTAAGGGGGTTTATCCCGGGAAACTCGATGAAAAACTGTTTTTT. Protein product: CASSQARKGVYPGKLDEKLFF.

The gene calls are TRBV4-3 and TRBJ2-6; D gene ambiguous. The V end was cut by 0 bases, the J end by 0 bases, with 9 bases between. Germline V lookup: CDR1 LGHNA, CDR2 YSLEER. The CDR3 loop spans 17 amino acids. In DNA, the CDR3 is TGCGCCAGCAGCCAAGACGGGCAATTCTCTGGGGCCAACGTCCTGACTTTC. Translated: CASSQDGQFSGANVLTF.